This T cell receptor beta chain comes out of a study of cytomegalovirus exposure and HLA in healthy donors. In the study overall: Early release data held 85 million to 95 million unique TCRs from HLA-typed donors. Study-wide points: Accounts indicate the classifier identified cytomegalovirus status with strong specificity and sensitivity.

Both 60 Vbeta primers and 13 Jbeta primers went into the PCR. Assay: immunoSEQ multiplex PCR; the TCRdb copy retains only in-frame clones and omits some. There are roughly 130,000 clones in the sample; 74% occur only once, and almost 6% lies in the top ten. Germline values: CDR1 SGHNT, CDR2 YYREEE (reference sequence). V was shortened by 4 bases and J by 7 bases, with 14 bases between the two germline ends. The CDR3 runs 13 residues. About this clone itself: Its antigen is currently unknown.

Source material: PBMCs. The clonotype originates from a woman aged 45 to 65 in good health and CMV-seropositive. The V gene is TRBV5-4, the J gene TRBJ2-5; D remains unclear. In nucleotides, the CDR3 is TGTGCCAGCAGCCCTGAGCTGGTCGGGACCCAGTACTTC. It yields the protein CASSPELVGTQYF.